One and the same sample provided the 13 T cell receptor beta chains below, sequenced in a study of OX40 agonist ivuxolimab in advanced cancers. Using immunoSEQ multiplex PCR, the repertoire was profiled, and TCRdb retains in-frame clones only, with some absent. Of approximately 94,000 clones in the sample, more than 85% are singletons; the top ten hold about 0.51%. The sequences come from CD4+ or CD8+ T cells sorted from blood, collected in a trial of the OX40 agonist ivuxolimab. The source is an adult with an advanced solid tumor such as melanoma, head and neck, liver or kidney cancer.

The chain couples TRBV18 to TRBJ2-7; 9 nucleotides agree with TRBD1. The V gene end was trimmed by 0 bases and the J gene end by 3 bases; junction bases not matched to a gene: 3. The CDR3 covers 15 residues. From germline, CDR1 is KGHSH and CDR2 LQKENI. The CDR3 loop reads CASSPPDRGSYEQYF. The CDR3 nucleotides are TGTGCCAGCTCACCACCGGACAGGGGCAGCTACGAGCAGTACTTC.

In DNA, the CDR3 is TGCGCCAGCAGCGGGGGATTAGGGGATTACTCAACTAATGAAAAACTGTTTTTT. Translation gives CASSGGLGDYSTNEKLFF. The gene calls are TRBV4-3 and TRBJ1-4, with TRBD1 as a possible D gene (5 bases). Trimming shortened V by 5 bases and J by 0 bases, and 19 bases separated the two germline ends. The CDR3 has 18 amino acids. The V gene's germline CDR1 is LGHNA and CDR2 YSLEER.

This chain links TRBV19 with TRBJ2-5; D perhaps matches TRBD1 (6 bases). Germline V gene lookup returns CDR1 LNHDA and CDR2 SQIVND (reference sequence). The CDR3 spans 13 residues. V was shortened by 11 bases and J by 2 bases, with 15 bases between the two germline ends. Here the CDR3 reads CAGQRHQQETQYF. The DNA of the CDR3 is TGTGCCGGACAGAGACACCAACAAGAGACCCAGTACTTC.

This clone was seen once. The chain uses TRBV7-2 and TRBJ2-1; 11 nucleotides match TRBD2. The CDR3 sequence is 15 residues long. Germline-derived CDR1 and CDR2 are SGHTA and FQGNSA. The V segment lost 4 bases and the J segment 9 bases; nucleotides outside the gene matches: 8. For the CDR3, the DNA is TGTGCCAGCAGCTACCTAGCGGGAGGAGCGGGTGAGCAGTTCTTC. It codes for CASSYLAGGAGEQFF.

The V call is TRBV13, the J call TRBJ2-2; 9 nucleotides line up with TRBD1. With 5 bases clipped from V and 0 bases from J, the junction kept 4 bases outside the gene matches. Germline V lookup: CDR1 PRHDT, CDR2 FYEKMQ (reference sequence). The CDR3 sequence is 16 residues long. In DNA form, the CDR3 reads TGTGCCAGCAGCCCCAGGGACAGGGCGAACACCGGGGAGCTGTTTTTT. Protein product: CASSPRDRANTGELFF.

This clone was counted only a few times. The CDR3 DNA is TGTGCCAGCAGCCCTCTGCCGGGGGGGTATGGCTACACCTTC. This translates into CASSPLPGGYGYTF. The J gene is TRBJ1-2, the V gene TRBV7-2, with D tentatively TRBD1 (5 bases). The CDR3 length is 14 residues. Germline V gives CDR1 SGHTA, CDR2 FQGNSA. V gave up 5 bases and J gave up 5 bases, with 15 bases separating them. Full variable domain (remainder filled in from reference TRBV7-2 and TRBJ1-2): GAGVSQSPSNKVTEKGKDVELRCDPISGHTALYWYRQSLGQGLEFLIYFQGNSAPDKSGLPSDRFSAERTGGSVSTLTIQRTQQEDSAVYLCASSPLPGGYGYTFGSGTRLTVV.

The chain is built from TRBV10-3 and TRBJ1-1; D might be TRBD1 (6 bases). The V gene's germline CDR1 is ENHRY and CDR2 SYGVKD. The CDR3 loop spans 14 amino acids. Trimming left V 6 bases short and J 1 base short, with 12 bases between. CDR3 in DNA: TGTGCCATCAGAGCCGGGACACCGAACACTGAAGCTTTCTTT. The encoded protein is CAIRAGTPNTEAFF.

This clone was detected only once. Other DNA sequences from this sample encode an identical CDR3 as well. This chain connects TRBV6-5 to TRBJ1-5, with a possible D match to TRBD1 (6 bases). In germline, CDR1 is MNHEY, CDR2 SVGAGI. The CDR3 consists of 15 residues. Trimming shortened V by 2 bases and J by 1 base, and 9 bases separated the two germline ends. The CDR3 DNA reads as TGTGCCAGCAGTTACGGCGGGGGCAGCAATCAGCCCCAGCATTTT. Translating it yields CASSYGGGSNQPQHF.

This clone was recorded only once. The V call is TRBV6-5, the J call TRBJ1-2; possibly TRBD1 for D (6 bases). This CDR3 comprises 15 residues. Trimming removed 8 bases from V and 4 bases from J, with 20 bases in between. The germline gives CDR1 MNHEY, CDR2 SVGAGI. The CDR3 bases are TGTGCCAGCGGCAGTACGGGGGGCATACGCTATGGCTACACCTTC. This gives the protein CASGSTGGIRYGYTF.

The chain recombines TRBV6-5 with TRBJ2-1; 7 nucleotides line up with TRBD2. Per the germline V gene, CDR1 is MNHEY and CDR2 is SVGAGI. The J segment lost 10 bases and the V segment lost 6 bases, leaving 12 bases of the junction unmatched. The CDR3 runs to 14 residues. CDR3 sequence: CASRDFRGSNEQFF. As DNA, the CDR3 is TGTGCCAGCAGGGATTTCCGCGGGAGTAACGAGCAGTTCTTC.

The J gene is TRBJ2-5, the V gene TRBV28; D is possibly TRBD1 (6 bases). Germline V gene sequence: CDR1 MDHEN, CDR2 SYDVKM. Trimming took off 6 bases at V and 2 bases at J, with 13 bases between the two ends. CDR3 length: 14 amino acids. The CDR3 region has the DNA TGTGCCAGCAGGCCAGGGGATTGGCAAGAGACCCAGTACTTC. It specifies CASRPGDWQETQYF.

This chain links TRBV4-3 with TRBJ1-2, with D unclear. The CDR3 has 15 amino acids. Germline CDR1 and CDR2: LGHNA and YSLEER. V lost 4 bases to trimming and J lost 3 bases, with 15 bases between them. CDR3 DNA: TGCGCCAGCAGCCCCGCCTCCAACAGAGACTATGGCTACACCTTC. Its protein is CASSPASNRDYGYTF.

The rearrangement joins TRBV4-1 to TRBJ1-1, with D perhaps matching TRBD1 (5 bases). The V gene lost 0 bases and the J gene lost 5 bases, with 7 bases spanning the gap. The CDR3 spans 13 residues. Germline values: CDR1 MGHRA, CDR2 YSYEKL. This chain's CDR3 is CASSQDRGTEAFF. Here the CDR3 DNA reads TGCGCCAGCAGCCAAGACCGGGGGACTGAAGCTTTCTTT.